The T cell receptor (beta chain) described here comes from a study of a mutant IDH1 vaccine in newly diagnosed glioma. Study information: Vaccination followed radiotherapy alone by 4-6 weeks, or accompanied temozolomide cycles. Patients under treatment included roughly 62% males and about 40% females and had a mean age of roughly 43 years.

This CDR3 has 13 amino acids. V lost 3 bases and J lost 10, with 13 bases in between. Germline CDR1 SGHNT, CDR2 YENEEA. Notes on the study in general: Among top peripheral T cell clonotypes, changes seemed unrelated to pseudoprogression.

TCRdb's table, derived via immunoSEQ multiplex PCR, lists solely in-frame clones and lacks some. Of over 30,000 clones detected, about 56% appear once; the ten largest clones hold approximately 11%. Stated time point: week 5, during vaccination. One vaccine dose held 300 ug of mutant IDH1 20-mer peptide and came with topical imiquimod. On this clone itself: Its cognate antigen is unknown.

Sequenced material: PBMCs, taken from a glioma patient whose treatment included an IDH1 peptide vaccine. The origin of this receptor is a woman between 18 and 29 years old with glioma. The chain recombines TRBV11-3 with TRBJ2-1; D gene uncertain. The CDR3 protein is CASSFAVNREQFF. The CDR3 region has the DNA TGTGCCAGCAGCTTCGCGGTGAATAGGGAGCAGTTCTTC. The variable domain in full, completed from reference TRBV11-3 and TRBJ2-1, reads EAGVVQSPRYKIIEKKQPVAFWCNPISGHNTLYWYLQNLGQGPELLIRYENEEAVDDSQLPKDRFSAERLKGVDSTLKIQPAELGDSAVYLCASSFAVNREQFFGPGTRLTVL.